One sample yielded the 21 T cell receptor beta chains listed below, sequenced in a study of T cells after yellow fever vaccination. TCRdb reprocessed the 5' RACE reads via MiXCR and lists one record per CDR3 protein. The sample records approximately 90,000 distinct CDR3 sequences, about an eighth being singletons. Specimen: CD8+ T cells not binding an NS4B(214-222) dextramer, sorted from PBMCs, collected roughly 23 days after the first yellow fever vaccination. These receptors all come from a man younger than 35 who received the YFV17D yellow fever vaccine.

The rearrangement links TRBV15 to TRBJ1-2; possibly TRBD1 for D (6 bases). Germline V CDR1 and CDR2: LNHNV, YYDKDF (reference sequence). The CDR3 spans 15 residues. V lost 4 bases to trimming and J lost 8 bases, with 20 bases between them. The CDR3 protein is CATSIHGGAGDGYTF. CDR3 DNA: TGTGCCACCAGCATCCACGGGGGGGCGGGGGACGGCTACACCTTC.

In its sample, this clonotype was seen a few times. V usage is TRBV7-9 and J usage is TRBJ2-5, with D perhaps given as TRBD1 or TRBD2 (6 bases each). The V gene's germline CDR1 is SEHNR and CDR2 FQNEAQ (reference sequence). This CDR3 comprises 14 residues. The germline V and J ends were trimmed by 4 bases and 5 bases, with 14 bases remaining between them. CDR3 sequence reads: CASSWRGGLETQYF. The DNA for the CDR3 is TGTGCCAGCAGCTGGAGAGGGGGGCTCGAGACCCAGTACTTC.

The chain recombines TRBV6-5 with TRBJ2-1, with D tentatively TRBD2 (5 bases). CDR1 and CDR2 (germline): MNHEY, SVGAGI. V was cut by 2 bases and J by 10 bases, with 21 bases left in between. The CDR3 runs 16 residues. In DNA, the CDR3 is TGTGCCAGCAGTTACCAAAACGGAGGTCGGGTAGAGGAGCAGTTCTTC. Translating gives CASSYQNGGRVEEQFF.

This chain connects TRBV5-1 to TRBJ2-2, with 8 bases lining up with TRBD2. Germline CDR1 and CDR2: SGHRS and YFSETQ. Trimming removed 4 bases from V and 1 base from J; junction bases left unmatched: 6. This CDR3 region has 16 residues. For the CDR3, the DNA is TGCGCCAGCAGCCTCCCCACTAGCGGGAACACCGGGGAGCTGTTTTTT. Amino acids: CASSLPTSGNTGELFF.

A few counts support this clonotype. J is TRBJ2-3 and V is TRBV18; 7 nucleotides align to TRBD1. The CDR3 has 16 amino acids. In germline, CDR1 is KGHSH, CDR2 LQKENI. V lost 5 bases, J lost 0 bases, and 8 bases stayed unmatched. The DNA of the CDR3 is TGTGCCAGCTCATCTCCGGGACAGCCGAGCACAGATACGCAGTATTTT. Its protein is CASSSPGQPSTDTQYF. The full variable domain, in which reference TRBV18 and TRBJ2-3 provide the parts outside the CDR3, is NAGVMQNPRHLVRRRGQEARLRCSPMKGHSHVYWYRQLPEEGLKFMVYLQKENIIDESGMPKERFSAEFPKEGPSILRIQQVVRGDSAAYFCASSSPGQPSTDTQYFGPGTRLTVL.

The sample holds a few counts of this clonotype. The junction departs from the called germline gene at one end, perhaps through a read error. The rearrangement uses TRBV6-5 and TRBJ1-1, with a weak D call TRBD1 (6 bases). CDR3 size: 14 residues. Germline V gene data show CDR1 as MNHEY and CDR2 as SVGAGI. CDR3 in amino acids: CASSSDRRNPEAFF. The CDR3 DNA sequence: TGTGCCAGCAGTTCCGACAGGAGGAACCCTGAAGCTTTCTTT.

Here the CDR3 reads CASSQEMGQGQPQHF. CDR3 sequence (DNA): TGCGCCAGCAGCCAAGAAATGGGCCAGGGCCAGCCCCAGCATTTT. The chain employs TRBV4-1 and TRBJ1-5; D may be TRBD1 (5 bases). The CDR3 totals 15 residues. The V and J ends lost 0 bases and 7 bases respectively, with 13 bases between them. Germline CDR1 is MGHRA and CDR2 is YSYEKL.

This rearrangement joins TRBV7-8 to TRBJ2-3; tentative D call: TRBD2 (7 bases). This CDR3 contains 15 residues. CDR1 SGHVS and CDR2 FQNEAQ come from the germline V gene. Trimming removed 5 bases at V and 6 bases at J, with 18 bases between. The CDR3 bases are TGTGCCAGCAGCCCTAGAGGGGGGGGGGTGGATACGCAGTATTTT. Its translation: CASSPRGGGVDTQYF.

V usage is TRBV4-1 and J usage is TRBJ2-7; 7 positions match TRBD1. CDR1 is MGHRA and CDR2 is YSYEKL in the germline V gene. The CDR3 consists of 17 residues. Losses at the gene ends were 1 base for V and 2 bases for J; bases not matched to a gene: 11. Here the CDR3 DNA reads TGCGCCAGCAGCCAAGGGCTCTCAAGGGACAGACCCTACGAGCAGTACTTC. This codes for CASSQGLSRDRPYEQYF.

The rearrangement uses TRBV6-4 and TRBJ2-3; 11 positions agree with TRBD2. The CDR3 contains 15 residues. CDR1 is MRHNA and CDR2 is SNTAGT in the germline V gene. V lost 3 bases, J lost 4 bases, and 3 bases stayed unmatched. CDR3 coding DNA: TGTGCCAGCAGTGAACAGACTAGCGGGGCAGATACGCAGTATTTT. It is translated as CASSEQTSGADTQYF.

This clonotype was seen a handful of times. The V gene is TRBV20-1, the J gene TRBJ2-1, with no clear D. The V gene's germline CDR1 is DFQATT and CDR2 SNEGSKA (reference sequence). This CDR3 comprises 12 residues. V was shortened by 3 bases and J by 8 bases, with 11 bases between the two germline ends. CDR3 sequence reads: CSASRPLDEQFF. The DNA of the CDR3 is TGCAGTGCTAGCCGTCCCCTGGATGAGCAGTTCTTC.

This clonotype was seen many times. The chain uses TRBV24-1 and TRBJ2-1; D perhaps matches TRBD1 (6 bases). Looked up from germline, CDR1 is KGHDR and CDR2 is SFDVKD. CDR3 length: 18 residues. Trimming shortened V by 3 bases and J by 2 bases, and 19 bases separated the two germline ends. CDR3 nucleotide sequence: TGTGCCACCAGTGATCAAACTCTGGACAGTCCCGCCTACAATGAGCAGTTCTTC. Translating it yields CATSDQTLDSPAYNEQFF.

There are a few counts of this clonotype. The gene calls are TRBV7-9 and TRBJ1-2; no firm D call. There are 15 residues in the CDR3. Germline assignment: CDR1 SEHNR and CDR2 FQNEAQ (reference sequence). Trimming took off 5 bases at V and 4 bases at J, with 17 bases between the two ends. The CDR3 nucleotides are TGTGCCAGCAGCCCACCGGCCGCGGTCCGCTATGGCTACACCTTC. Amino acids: CASSPPAAVRYGYTF. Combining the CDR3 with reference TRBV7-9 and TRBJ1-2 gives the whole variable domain DTGVSQNPRHKITKRGQNVTFRCDPISEHNRLYWYRQTLGQGPEFLTYFQNEAQLEKSRLLSDRFSAERPKGSFSTLEIQRTEQGDSAMYLCASSPPAAVRYGYTFGSGTRLTVV.

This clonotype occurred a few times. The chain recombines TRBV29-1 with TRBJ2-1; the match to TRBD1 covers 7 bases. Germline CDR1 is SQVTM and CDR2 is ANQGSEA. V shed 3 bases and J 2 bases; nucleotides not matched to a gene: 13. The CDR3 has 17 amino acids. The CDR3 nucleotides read TGCAGCGTTGACGGGACAGCCACCCGGGACGCCTACAATGAGCAGTTCTTC. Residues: CSVDGTATRDAYNEQFF.

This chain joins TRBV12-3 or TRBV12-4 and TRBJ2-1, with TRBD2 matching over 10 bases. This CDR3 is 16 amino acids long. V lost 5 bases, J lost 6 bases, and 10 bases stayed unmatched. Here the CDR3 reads CASSLERGGRFNEQFF. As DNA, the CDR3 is TGTGCCAGCAGTCTCGAGCGGGGGGGCCGGTTCAATGAGCAGTTCTTC.

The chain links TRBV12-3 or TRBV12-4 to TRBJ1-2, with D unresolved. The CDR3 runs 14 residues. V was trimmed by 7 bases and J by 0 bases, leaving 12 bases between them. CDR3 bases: TGTGCCAGCACCTACAGTATTTCTAACTATGGCTACACCTTC. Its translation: CASTYSISNYGYTF.

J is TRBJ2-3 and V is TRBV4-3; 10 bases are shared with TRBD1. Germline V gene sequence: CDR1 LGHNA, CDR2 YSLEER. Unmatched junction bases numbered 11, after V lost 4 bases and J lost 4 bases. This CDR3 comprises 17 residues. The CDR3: CASSPTGQGVGADTQYF. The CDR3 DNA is TGCGCCAGCAGCCCGACCGGACAGGGGGTAGGAGCAGATACGCAGTATTTT.

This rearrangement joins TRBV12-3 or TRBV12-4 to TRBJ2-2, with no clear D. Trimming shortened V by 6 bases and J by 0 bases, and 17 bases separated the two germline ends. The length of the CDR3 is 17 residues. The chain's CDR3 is CASRPRAVMTNTGELFF. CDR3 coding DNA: TGTGCCAGCAGGCCACGGGCGGTCATGACGAACACCGGGGAGCTGTTTTTT.

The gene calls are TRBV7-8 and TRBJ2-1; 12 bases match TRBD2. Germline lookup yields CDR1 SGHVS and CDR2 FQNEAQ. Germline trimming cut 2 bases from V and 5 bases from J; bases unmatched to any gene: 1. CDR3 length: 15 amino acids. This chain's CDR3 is CASSLWTSGNNEQFF. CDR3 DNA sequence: TGTGCCAGCAGCTTATGGACTAGCGGGAACAATGAGCAGTTCTTC.

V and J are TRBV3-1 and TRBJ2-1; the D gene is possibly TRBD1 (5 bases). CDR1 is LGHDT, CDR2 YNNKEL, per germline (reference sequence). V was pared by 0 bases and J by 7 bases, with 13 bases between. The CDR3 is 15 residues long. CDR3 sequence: CASSQELSSGNEQFF. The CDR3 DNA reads TGTGCCAGCAGCCAAGAGTTGAGTTCAGGGAATGAGCAGTTCTTC.

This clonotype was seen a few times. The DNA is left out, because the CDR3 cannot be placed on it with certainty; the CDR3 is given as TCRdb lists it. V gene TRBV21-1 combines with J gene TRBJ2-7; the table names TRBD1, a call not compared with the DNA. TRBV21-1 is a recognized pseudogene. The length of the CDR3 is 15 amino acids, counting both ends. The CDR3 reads CASSKVGTGSYEQYV.